Following are 14 T cell receptor beta chains from one sample sequenced in a study of blood T cell repertoires in COVID-19 (dated by TCRdb to 2019 to 2021). Libraries were constructed by the immunoSEQ multiplex PCR assay. Held by TCRdb, this immuneACCESS table contains in-frame sequences only and omits some clones. Under half of the omission traces to an unresolved V gene where checked; the cause of the rest is unknown. The sample yields roughly 250,000 clones; more than 70% were counted once. The leading ten clones occupy around 1.9% of the sample. The sequencing sample was made of PBMCs or T cells enriched from blood (not recorded which). The source is a woman between 50 and 59 years old who had recovered from COVID-19.

The CDR3: CASSQELAGAFNEQFF. Written as DNA, the CDR3 is TGCGCCAGCAGCCAAGAGCTAGCGGGGGCCTTCAATGAGCAGTTCTTC. The V gene is TRBV4-3, the J gene TRBJ2-1; 10 bases are a match to TRBD2. Germline CDR1 LGHNA, CDR2 YSLEER. The CDR3 totals 16 residues. V was clipped by 0 bases and J by 6 bases; unmatched bases: 5.

The gene calls are TRBV4-3 and TRBJ2-7; D gene ambiguous. Germline CDR1 is LGHNA and CDR2 is YSLEER. Trimming left V 0 bases short and J 3 bases short, with 12 bases between. The CDR3 is 15 amino acids. CDR3 nucleotides: TGCGCCAGCAGCCAAGATTTGGAGAGCCTCTACGAGCAGTACTTC. It yields the protein CASSQDLESLYEQYF.

This clone was seen only once. The chain combines TRBV7-9 with TRBJ1-2; perhaps TRBD1 as D (5 bases). V was shortened by 8 bases and J by 3 bases, with 19 bases between the two germline ends. Germline-derived CDR1 and CDR2 are SEHNR and FQNEAQ (reference sequence). This CDR3 comprises 15 residues. The CDR3 nucleotides are TGTGCCAGCGGGGTGGTGACAGCGCTAGACTATGGCTACACCTTC. It codes for CASGVVTALDYGYTF.

This chain links TRBV12-5 with TRBJ1-2; perhaps TRBD1 as D (5 bases). Trimming took off 4 bases at V and 4 bases at J, with 13 bases between the two ends. The CDR3 loop spans 14 amino acids. CDR1 is LGHNT, CDR2 FRNRAP, per germline. CDR3 loop: CASGSVPGGYGYTF. The CDR3 DNA sequence: TGTGCTAGTGGTTCGGTACCCGGGGGCTATGGCTACACCTTC.

The chain joins TRBV5-1 to TRBJ2-6; TRBD1 agrees at 8 bases. This CDR3 is built from 18 residues. The ends lost 4 bases at V and 1 base at J; junction bases unmatched: 10. CDR1 SGHRS and CDR2 YFSETQ come from the germline V gene. This CDR3 is CASSRPGQVISGANVLTF. CDR3 in DNA: TGCGCCAGCAGCAGGCCGGGACAGGTTATTTCTGGGGCCAACGTCCTGACTTTC.

The V call is TRBV11-2, the J call TRBJ2-7; no reliable D call. Germline values: CDR1 SGHAT, CDR2 FQNNGV. This CDR3 has 14 amino acids. V lost 5 bases, J lost 2 bases, and 13 bases lay in between. The CDR3 reads CASSAIALAYEQYF. CDR3 in DNA: TGTGCCAGCAGCGCGATAGCTCTCGCCTACGAGCAGTACTTC.

This chain connects TRBV7-2 to TRBJ2-1, with TRBD2 matching over 12 bases. Germline V gives CDR1 SGHTA, CDR2 FQGNSA. The J segment lost 8 bases and the V segment lost 3 bases, leaving 8 bases of the junction unmatched. The CDR3 is made up of 16 amino acids. CDR3 residues: CASSFPSGRARYEQFF. CDR3 nucleotide sequence: TGTGCCAGCAGCTTCCCTAGCGGGAGGGCCCGTTATGAGCAGTTCTTC.

This clone was picked up a small number of times. This CDR3 reads CASSYTGVHEQYF. The CDR3 nucleotides read TGTGCCAGCAGTTATACAGGGGTTCACGAGCAGTACTTC. The V gene is TRBV7-9, the J gene TRBJ2-7, with 7 nucleotides matching TRBD1. The CDR3 spans 13 residues. Unmatched junction bases numbered 7, after V lost 6 bases and J lost 5 bases. Per the germline V gene, CDR1 is SEHNR and CDR2 is FQNEAQ (reference sequence).

The J gene is TRBJ2-5, the V gene TRBV24-1, with 8 bases identical to TRBD1. Trimming at V came to 4 bases and at J to 5 bases, leaving 8 bases not matched to a gene. Germline assignment: CDR1 KGHDR and CDR2 SFDVKD. This CDR3 region has 15 residues. CDR3 residues: CATSEQTGVEETQYF. The CDR3 DNA follows: TGTGCCACCAGTGAGCAGACAGGGGTGGAGGAGACCCAGTACTTC.

This clone was observed a handful of times. The J gene is TRBJ1-5, the V gene TRBV7-2; possibly TRBD1 for D (5 bases). The length of the CDR3 is 15 residues. Trimming cost V 2 bases and J 1 base, with 9 bases left between them. Looked up from germline, CDR1 is SGHTA and CDR2 is FQGNSA. The CDR3 sequence is CASSLQGVSNQPQHF. Here the CDR3 DNA reads TGTGCCAGCAGCTTACAAGGGGTCAGCAATCAGCCCCAGCATTTT.

The chain carries TRBV11-2 and TRBJ1-2, with TRBD1 matching 7 bases. CDR3 length: 12 amino acids. V lost 4 bases and J lost 8; bases outside the gene matches: 4. The V gene's germline CDR1 is SGHAT and CDR2 FQNNGV. The CDR3 protein is CASSWRGGGYTF. In nucleotides, the CDR3 is TGTGCCAGCAGCTGGCGAGGGGGCGGCTACACCTTC.

The chain uses TRBV28 and TRBJ1-1, with D possibly being TRBD1 (5 bases). The CDR3 spans 14 residues. CDR1 and CDR2 from the germline V gene are MDHEN and SYDVKM. V lost 1 base and J lost 6, with 12 bases in between. The CDR3 spells CASSLSPDRAEAFF. The CDR3, as DNA: TGTGCCAGCAGTTTATCCCCTGACAGAGCTGAAGCTTTCTTT.

V gene TRBV19 combines with J gene TRBJ1-1; 9 bases align to TRBD1. Germline trimming cut 4 bases from V and 5 bases from J; bases unmatched to any gene: 8. Germline CDR1 reads LNHDA; CDR2 reads SQIVND (reference sequence). The CDR3 is 15 residues long. The CDR3 region has the DNA TGTGCCAGTAGTACGGGACAGGGAAGACGAACTGAAGCTTTCTTT. This sequence encodes CASSTGQGRRTEAFF.

The rearrangement uses TRBV21-1 and TRBJ2-4; the DNA was not compared with TRBD1, the D call given in the table. TRBV21-1 is a known pseudogene. The CDR3 is 21 amino acids. CDR3 residues: CASSKPVRTGGLFCTKNIQYF. CDR3 in DNA: TGTGCCAGCAGCAAACCTGTCCGGACAGGGGGCTTATTCTGTACCAAAAACATTCAGTACTTC.